A selection of T cell receptor beta chains follows, all from one sample in a study of T cells and Merkel cell carcinoma outcomes. Clones were sequenced by immunoSEQ multiplex PCR, and TCRdb holds only the in-frame ones, with some missing. The data show roughly 15,000 clones, around nine tenths seen once. The sample consisted of tumor tissue from Merkel cell carcinoma. These TCRs come from a human donor with Merkel cell carcinoma. The CDR3 runs from the conserved cysteine through the conserved F or W. D genes are given only for firm matches. Not all rows give a size; the values are once, few, many and, for expanded clones, a class.

D gene | clone size | J gene | V gene | CDR3 protein | CDR3 DNA
. | . | TRBJ1-6 | TRBV6-5 | CASTWGGNHNSPLHF | TGTGCCAGCACCTGGGGGGGAAACCATAATTCACCCCTCCACTTT
. | . | TRBJ2-7 | TRBV2 | CASTGGHDYEQYF | TGTGCCAGCACGGGGGGCCACGACTACGAGCAGTACTTC
. | . | TRBJ2-5 | TRBV14 | CASSRTVQETQYF | TGTGCCAGCAGCCGGACTGTACAAGAGACCCAGTACTTC
. | . | TRBJ2-2 | TRBV5-1 | CASSLRGGGTNTGELFF | TGCGCCAGCAGCCTCCGCGGGGGCGGGACGAACACCGGGGAGCTGTTTTTT
. | . | TRBJ2-1 | TRBV4-1 | CASSQVAASSYNEQFF | TGCGCCAGCAGCCAAGTTGCGGCATCCTCCTACAATGAGCAGTTCTTC
TRBD1 | . | TRBJ1-4 | TRBV10-3 | CAISTGDEKLFF | TGTGCCATCAGTACAGGGGATGAAAAACTGTTTTTT
. | . | TRBJ1-2 | TRBV27 | CASSLKGGNYGYTF | TGTGCCAGCAGTTTAAAGGGGGGCAACTATGGCTACACCTTC
. | . | TRBJ1-1 | TRBV12-5 | CASGSRDGNTEAFF | TGTGCTAGTGGTTCTCGGGACGGGAACACTGAAGCTTTCTTT
. | . | TRBJ2-3 | TRBV15 | CATTVATTQYF | TGTGCTACGACTGTTGCTACCACGCAGTATTTT
TRBD1 | . | TRBJ1-2 | TRBV5-4 | CASSHKRQGNYGYTF | TGTGCCAGCAGCCATAAACGACAGGGCAACTATGGCTACACCTTC
. | . | TRBJ2-3 | TRBV9 | CASSAQTGSIDTQYF | TGTGCCAGCAGCGCCCAGACAGGTTCGATAGATACGCAGTATTTT
. | . | TRBJ2-2 | TRBV15 | CATSRDLGTNTGELFF | TGTGCCACCAGCAGAGATCTTGGAACGAACACCGGGGAGCTATTTTTT
. | few | TRBJ1-2 | TRBV4-2 | CASSQTGGYGYTF | TGTGCCAGCAGCCAAACTGGAGGTTATGGCTACACCTTC
TRBD1 | . | TRBJ2-7 | TRBV19 | CASSMFGTGLGGQYF | TGTGCCAGTAGTATGTTTGGGACAGGGCTTGGAGGGCAGTACTTC
TRBD1 | . | TRBJ1-2 | TRBV27 | CASSLFSYGTGVNYGYTF | TGTGCCAGCAGTTTATTCAGTTACGGGACAGGGGTTAACTATGGCTACACCTTC
. | . | TRBJ1-1 | TRBV29-1 | CSVAAGTNTEAFF | TGCAGCGTCGCGGCGGGGACTAACACTGAAGCTTTCTTT
TRBD1 | once | TRBJ1-2 | TRBV5-4 | CASRPGGNYGYTF | TGTGCCAGCAGGCCAGGGGGTAACTATGGCTACACCTTC
. | . | TRBJ2-3 | TRBV10-3 | CAISEVADIDTQYF | TGTGCCATCAGTGAGGTAGCGGATATTGATACGCAGTATTTT
. | . | TRBJ2-1 | TRBV18 | CASSPVGVNEQFF | TGTGCCAGCTCACCCGTAGGGGTTAATGAGCAGTTCTTC
. | . | TRBJ1-4 | TRBV5-1 | CASRTSPGGEKLFF | TGCGCCAGCAGAACTAGCCCAGGTGGTGAAAAACTGTTTTTT
. | . | TRBJ2-7 | TRBV7-9 | CASSPLTDTYEQYF | TGTGCCAGCAGCCCCCTGACAGATACCTACGAGCAGTACTTC
. | . | TRBJ2-7 | TRBV5-6 | CASSLGLGYEQYF | TGTGCCAGCAGCTTGGGGCTGGGCTACGAGCAGTACTTC
. | . | TRBJ1-2 | TRBV14 | CASSQIRTARLGGYTF | TGTGCCAGCAGCCAAATTAGGACAGCTCGACTAGGGGGCTACACCTTC
. | . | TRBJ2-1 | TRBV2 | CASKGVGNYNEQFF | TGTGCCAGCAAAGGGGTAGGGAACTACAATGAGCAGTTCTTC
. | once | TRBJ2-5 | TRBV19 | CASSIGGETQYF | TGTGCCAGTAGTATAGGGGGGGAGACCCAGTACTTC
. | . | TRBJ2-1 | TRBV5-1 | CASSLEKAEQFF | TGCGCCAGCAGCTTGGAAAAGGCTGAGCAGTTCTTC
. | . | TRBJ1-6 | TRBV5-4 | CASSWEGRPNSPLHF | TGTGCCAGCAGCTGGGAGGGACGGCCAAATTCACCCCTCCACTTT
TRBD1 | . | TRBJ1-4 | TRBV5-1 | CASSPSRTGEEKLFF | TGCGCCAGCAGTCCCTCTCGGACAGGGGAAGAAAAACTGTTTTTT
. | once | TRBJ2-1 | TRBV9 | CASSSGLEGNEQFF | TGTGCCAGCAGCAGCGGACTGGAAGGCAATGAGCAGTTCTTC
. | . | TRBJ2-5 | TRBV7-9 | CASSLLGSETQYF | TGTGCCAGCAGCCTCCTAGGCTCGGAGACCCAGTACTTC
. | once | TRBJ2-7 | TRBV5-1 | CASSLEGEAEQYF | TGCGCCAGCAGCTTAGAGGGAGAGGCGGAGCAGTACTTC
TRBD2 | . | TRBJ2-7 | TRBV7-2 | CASSPIAGGREQYF | TGTGCCAGCAGCCCAATAGCGGGGGGGCGAGAGCAGTACTTC
. | . | TRBJ1-1 | TRBV5-1 | CASSLWRRNTEAFF | TGCGCCAGCAGCTTGTGGCGGAGGAACACTGAAGCTTTCTTT
. | . | TRBJ2-3 | TRBV6-5 | CASRRGSSTDTQYF | TGTGCCAGCAGGAGGGGATCTAGCACAGATACGCAGTATTTT
TRBD1 | . | TRBJ2-7 | TRBV6-6 | CASRPGQNYEQYF | TGTGCCAGCAGGCCGGGACAGAACTACGAGCAGTACTTC
TRBD1 | . | TRBJ1-1 | TRBV7-2 | CASSFRRQGEAFF | TGTGCCAGCAGCTTCCGGAGACAGGGCGAAGCTTTCTTT
. | . | TRBJ2-3 | TRBV9 | CASSVRALLVGDTQYF | TGTGCCAGCAGCGTCAGGGCTCTGCTCGTTGGAGATACGCAGTATTTT
. | few | TRBJ1-2 | TRBV7-9 | CASSSTGRANYGYTF | TGTGCCAGCAGCTCAACGGGTCGAGCTAACTATGGCTACACCTTC
TRBD2 | once | TRBJ2-3 | TRBV28 | CVSSSSSGTSTDTQYF | TGTGTCAGCAGTTCCTCTAGCGGAACTAGCACAGATACGCAGTATTTT
. | . | TRBJ1-2 | TRBV6-6 | CASSYSGTTFLYGYTF | TGTGCCAGCAGTTACTCCGGGACAACTTTCCTCTATGGCTACACCTTC
. | . | TRBJ1-3 | TRBV30 | CAWSDLDFWGSENTIYF | TGTGCCTGGAGTGATTTGGATTTTTGGGGGTCTGAAAACACCATATATTTT
. | . | TRBJ2-4 | TRBV5-4 | CASSLWGETVTIAKNIQYF | TGTGCCAGCAGCTTGTGGGGGGAAACAGTAACTATAGCCAAAAACATTCAGTACTTC
. | . | TRBJ1-5 | TRBV10-3 | CAISESTGTQPQHF | TGTGCCATCAGTGAGTCAACAGGGACGCAGCCCCAGCATTTT
TRBD2 | . | TRBJ2-7 | TRBV6-1 | CASSLAGGSYEQYF | TGTGCCAGCAGTCTAGCGGGGGGCTCCTACGAGCAGTACTTC
. | . | TRBJ1-1 | TRBV6-5 | CATNPGRNTEAFF | TGTGCCACCAATCCAGGCAGGAACACTGAAGCTTTCTTT